Below, 4 T cell receptor beta chains from the same sample are listed, as sequenced in a study of breast tumors, draining lymph nodes, adjacent tissues (dated by TCRdb to 2016 to 2018). Libraries were built with multiplex PCR. Reads for this sample came from an Illumina HiSeq 2000. TCRdb passed the public sequencing reads through fastp at Q25 and MiXCR, retaining productive beta sequences. Entries are consolidated by CDR3 protein sequence, retaining the most common genes and DNA. The sample yields 24,000 or so distinct CDR3 sequences; roughly 21% were counted once. The ten largest account for roughly 14% of the sample. The sample was breast tumor tissue. Receptors were obtained from a female donor with breast cancer. Some clones in this sample may be carry-over from other donors' samples.

In this sample, this clonotype turned up many times. This sequence joins TRBV7-6 and TRBJ2-7; the D is unclear. The CDR3 sequence is 13 residues long. V lost 5 bases to trimming and J lost 3 bases, with 11 bases between them. The germline CDR1 and CDR2 sequences are SGHVS and FNYEAQ. The CDR3 DNA reads TGTGCCAGCAGCGAAGGACCTTACTACGAGCAGTACTTC. Translated, it gives CASSEGPYYEQYF. Looking up the rest from reference TRBV7-6 and TRBJ2-7 gives the full variable domain: GAGVSQSPRYKVTKRGQDVALRCDPISGHVSLYWYRQALGQGPEFLTYFNYEAQQDKSGLPNDRFSAERPEGSISTLTIQRTEQRDSAMYRCASSEGPYYEQYFGPGTRLTVT.

This clonotype has a count of ten or more. The rearrangement joins TRBV12-3 or TRBV12-4 to TRBJ2-6; D gene uncertain. The CDR3 totals 13 residues. Trimming removed 8 bases from V and 1 base from J, with 6 bases in between. The CDR3 DNA is TGTGCCAGCGGCGTTTCTGGGGCCAACGTCCTGACTTTC. Its protein product is CASGVSGANVLTF.

There are many counts of this clonotype. The V call is TRBV6-6, the J call TRBJ2-2; D is perhaps TRBD2 (6 bases). The CDR3 contains 14 residues. Germline CDR1 MNHNY, CDR2 SVGAGI (reference sequence). Trimming pared 6 bases from V and 0 bases from J, leaving 8 bases between. In DNA, the CDR3 is TGTGCCAGCAGCCGGACTACGAACACCGGGGAGCTGTTTTTT. Its protein is CASSRTTNTGELFF.

This clonotype was observed at least ten times. V and J are TRBV7-9 and TRBJ2-1; D is undetermined. Per the germline V gene, CDR1 is SEHNR and CDR2 is FQNEAQ (reference sequence). V was trimmed by 1 base and J by 4 bases, leaving 20 bases between them. This CDR3 spans 18 amino acids. Here the CDR3 reads CASSLVSGPTSFYNEQFF. CDR3 coding DNA: TGTGCCAGCAGCTTAGTTTCCGGCCCGACTTCGTTTTACAATGAGCAGTTCTTC. The full variable domain, rest sourced from reference TRBV7-9 and TRBJ2-1, is DTGVSQNPRHKITKRGQNVTFRCDPISEHNRLYWYRQTLGQGPEFLTYFQNEAQLEKSRLLSDRFSAERPKGSFSTLEIQRTEQGDSAMYLCASSLVSGPTSFYNEQFFGPGTRLTVL.